The 26 T cell receptor beta chains presented below share a single source sample, sequenced in a study of radiation and T cells in renal cell carcinoma. Noted time point: blood 2 weeks post-SBRT. The treatment here: 15 Gy SBRT to primary tumor, nephrectomy 4 weeks later. Profiled with immunoSEQ multiplex PCR; TCRdb holds only in-frame clones, not every one. The data contain roughly 130,000 clones, more than 75% of them seen just once; the ten biggest clones take up 5.5% to 6.5%. This specimen consisted of blood, obtained from a patient whose treatment included radiotherapy and nephrectomy. The receptors derive from a woman aged 65 to 85 with renal cell carcinoma.

This chain joins TRBV28 and TRBJ1-1, with unresolved D. Germline-derived CDR1 and CDR2 are MDHEN and SYDVKM. This CDR3 has 14 residues. Trimming pared 2 bases from V and 4 bases from J, leaving 11 bases between. CDR3 sequence: CASSLRVVSTEAFF. Here the CDR3 DNA reads TGTGCCAGCAGTTTAAGGGTAGTAAGCACTGAAGCTTTCTTT.

The chain employs TRBV5-8 and TRBJ1-2; D is uncertain. Germline lookup yields CDR1 SGHTS and CDR2 YDEGEE. This CDR3 has 12 amino acids. With 0 bases removed from V and 5 bases from J, the gap between germline ends came to 5 bases. DNA for the CDR3: TGTGCCAGCAGCTTGGTTATGTATGGCTACACCTTC. This sequence encodes CASSLVMYGYTF.

Worth noting for this clone: One junction end disagrees with the germline gene, perhaps due to a read error. The chain has TRBV7-8 and TRBJ2-1; 12 bases map to TRBD2. The CDR3 consists of 16 residues. CDR1 is SGHVS and CDR2 is FQNEAQ in the germline V gene. The CDR3: CASRPASGGAYNEQFF. Here the CDR3 DNA reads TGTGCCAGCAGACCAGCTAGCGGGGGGGCCTATAATGAGCAGTTCTTC.

The count of this clone is one. This chain connects TRBV10-1 to TRBJ2-7; D uncertain. Germline V lookup: CDR1 WNHNN, CDR2 SYGVQD (reference sequence). CDR3 size: 14 residues. Trimming cost V 1 base and J 2 bases, with 9 bases left between them. The chain's CDR3 is CASSEWFSTYEQYF. The CDR3 DNA follows: TGCGCCAGCAGTGAGTGGTTTTCGACCTACGAGCAGTACTTC.

The chain has TRBV28 and TRBJ1-3; 8 nucleotides agree with TRBD1. V shed 6 bases, J shed 1 base, and the junction held 14 bases outside the gene matches. The CDR3 is 18 amino acids. Germline-derived CDR1 and CDR2 are MDHEN and SYDVKM. The CDR3 reads CASRKRLGQGLSGNTIYF. CDR3 nucleotides: TGTGCCAGCAGAAAACGCCTAGGACAGGGTTTATCTGGAAACACCATATATTTT.

This clone was detected once. This sequence joins TRBV5-1 and TRBJ2-5, with D hard to call. This CDR3 spans 12 amino acids. With 2 bases removed from V and 2 bases from J, the gap between germline ends came to 4 bases. Germline V CDR1 and CDR2: SGHRS, YFSETQ. CDR3 residues: CASSFTQETQYF. The CDR3, as DNA: TGCGCCAGCAGCTTCACGCAAGAGACCCAGTACTTC.

V is TRBV2 and J is TRBJ2-3; D may match TRBD1 or TRBD2 (7 bases each). CDR1 SNHLY and CDR2 FYNNEI come from the germline V gene. Trimming took 6 bases from V and 1 from J, leaving 14 bases between them. The CDR3 covers 15 residues. Here the CDR3 DNA reads TGTGCCAGCAGCCTGGGAGGGGGCGGCACAGATACGCAGTATTTT. It is translated as CASSLGGGGTDTQYF.

This chain joins TRBV30 and TRBJ1-5; weak D call: TRBD1 (6 bases). The CDR3 spans 15 residues. CDR1 and CDR2 (germline): GTSNPN, SVGIG (reference sequence). Trimming pared 2 bases from V and 1 base from J, leaving 12 bases between. The CDR3 nucleotides are TGTGCCTGGAGTACAGGGAAGGTGAGCAATCAGCCCCAGCATTTT. Translation: CAWSTGKVSNQPQHF. The full variable domain, its missing parts supplied by reference TRBV30 and TRBJ1-5, is SQTIHQWPATLVQPVGSPLSLECTVEGTSNPNLYWYRQAAGRGLQLLFYSVGIGQISSEVPQNLSASRPQDRQFILSSKKLLLSDSGFYLCAWSTGKVSNQPQHFGDGTRLSIL.

This sequence joins TRBV7-2 and TRBJ1-2, with D possibly TRBD1 on 5 matching bases. This CDR3 is 14 amino acids long. V lost 7 bases and J 8 bases, leaving 20 bases between the germline ends. Germline loops: CDR1 SGHTA, CDR2 FQGNSA. As DNA, the CDR3 is TGTGCCAGCACCCCAGGGTGGGGCAGCCAGGGCTACACCTTC. Translating it yields CASTPGWGSQGYTF.

This clone was seen a single time. The V gene is TRBV2, the J gene TRBJ1-1, with D possibly matching TRBD1 (5 bases). With 3 bases removed from V and 3 bases from J, the gap between germline ends came to 8 bases. The CDR3 runs 13 residues. The germline V gene has CDR1 SNHLY and CDR2 FYNNEI. CDR3 in amino acids: CASSDQGYTEAFF. In DNA form, the CDR3 reads TGTGCCAGCAGTGACCAGGGCTACACTGAAGCTTTCTTT.

This clone occurred once. The rearrangement joins TRBV28 to TRBJ1-5; D is uncertain. V lost 4 bases and J lost 4, with 14 bases in between. The CDR3 is 15 residues long. Per the germline V gene, CDR1 is MDHEN and CDR2 is SYDVKM. CDR3 nucleotide sequence: TGTGCCAGCAGTTGGCCGGGAGCGACTAATCAGCCCCAGCATTTT. This codes for CASSWPGATNQPQHF.

The chain recombines TRBV19 with TRBJ1-5; D unresolved. Per germline, CDR1 LNHDA and CDR2 SQIVND (reference sequence). The CDR3 runs to 14 residues. Trimming took 5 bases from V and 4 from J, leaving 12 bases between them. CDR3 region: CASSLQPLNQPQHF. CDR3 in DNA: TGTGCCAGTAGTCTCCAGCCTTTAAATCAGCCCCAGCATTTT.

The chain combines TRBV4-3 with TRBJ2-1, with a possible D match to TRBD1 (6 bases). Trimming removed 0 bases at V and 2 bases at J, with 8 bases between. The V gene's germline CDR1 is LGHNA and CDR2 YSLEER. CDR3 length equals 15 residues. The CDR3 reads CASSQENRAYNEQFF. CDR3 DNA: TGCGCCAGCAGCCAAGAAAACAGGGCCTACAATGAGCAGTTCTTC.

This sequence joins TRBV7-8 and TRBJ1-2; D unclear. Germline CDR1 SGHVS, CDR2 FQNEAQ. With 1 base removed from V and 4 bases from J, the gap between germline ends came to 10 bases. CDR3 size: 14 residues. The CDR3 here is CASSLELRGYGYTF. The CDR3 nucleotides are TGTGCCAGCAGCTTAGAATTGCGGGGCTATGGCTACACCTTC.

The V gene is TRBV6-5, the J gene TRBJ2-1; a weak D match, TRBD1 (6 bases). The V end was cut by 2 bases, the J end by 15 bases, with 23 bases between. CDR1 and CDR2 from the germline V gene are MNHEY and SVGAGI. The CDR3 is made up of 15 amino acids. The CDR3 DNA follows: TGTGCCAGCAGTTACGACAATTTTGGGACACAACCCCCGTTCTTC. Translated, it gives CASSYDNFGTQPPFF.

The chain recombines TRBV7-2 with TRBJ2-3; TRBD1 might be the D (5 bases). This CDR3 is 15 amino acids long. Germline V gene sequence: CDR1 SGHTA, CDR2 FQGNSA. Deletions cut 5 bases from V and 4 bases from J, with 16 bases between. The chain's CDR3 is CASSPHSKGADTQYF. CDR3 in DNA: TGTGCCAGCAGCCCTCATTCGAAAGGGGCAGATACGCAGTATTTT.

V and J are TRBV4-3 and TRBJ2-3; TRBD2 agrees at 9 bases. V shed 1 base and J 6 bases; nucleotides not matched to a gene: 11. This CDR3 has 17 amino acids. Germline-derived CDR1 and CDR2 are LGHNA and YSLEER. CDR3 in DNA: TGCGCCAGCAGCCAAGGAGGGGCGTTGCTAGCGGGGGATACGCAGTATTTT. Translation gives CASSQGGALLAGDTQYF.

This rearrangement joins TRBV9 to TRBJ1-6, with D perhaps TRBD1 (6 bases). Looked up from germline, CDR1 is SGDLS and CDR2 is YYNGEE. The V gene lost 1 base and the J gene lost 6 bases, with 8 bases spanning the gap. The CDR3 sequence is 14 residues long. CDR3 nucleotides: TGTGCCAGCAGCGTAACAGGGACTAATTCACCCCTCCACTTT. This gives the protein CASSVTGTNSPLHF.

The chain joins TRBV6-5 to TRBJ1-2; maybe TRBD1 (5 bases). This CDR3 spans 14 amino acids. V gave up 1 base and J gave up 5 bases, with 11 bases separating them. Germline-derived CDR1 and CDR2 are MNHEY and SVGAGI. The CDR3 DNA reads as TGTGCCAGCAGTTACTTAGCAGGGAATTATGGCTACACCTTC. Its protein product is CASSYLAGNYGYTF.

V is TRBV5-1 and J is TRBJ1-1; 8 bases line up with TRBD1. The germline V gene encodes CDR1 SGHRS and CDR2 YFSETQ. The CDR3 runs 13 residues. J lost 10 bases, V lost 4 bases, and 9 bases had no gene match. The CDR3: CASSLAGGGGAFF. CDR3 coding DNA: TGCGCCAGCAGCCTGGCAGGGGGCGGCGGAGCTTTCTTT. The full variable domain, with the rest looked up from reference TRBV5-1 and TRBJ1-1, is KAGVTQTPRYLIKTRGQQVTLSCSPISGHRSVSWYQQTPGQGLQFLFEYFSETQRNKGNFPGRFSGRQFSNSRSEMNVSTLELGDSALYLCASSLAGGGGAFFGQGTRLTVV.

This chain connects TRBV5-1 to TRBJ1-1; tentatively, D is TRBD1 (6 bases). V was pared by 5 bases and J by 0 bases, with 8 bases between. Germline values: CDR1 SGHRS, CDR2 YFSETQ. CDR3 size: 13 residues. Here the CDR3 DNA reads TGCGCCAGCAGGGGGGACATGAACACTGAAGCTTTCTTT. Amino acids: CASRGDMNTEAFF.

The CDR3 sequence: CASLPVGRNTGELFF. Written as DNA, the CDR3 is TGTGCCAGCCTCCCAGTTGGGCGGAACACCGGGGAGCTGTTTTTT. The rearrangement uses TRBV25-1 and TRBJ2-2; D remains unclear. Germline CDR1 and CDR2: MGHDK and SYGVNS. The V gene lost 8 bases and the J gene lost 1 base, with 14 bases spanning the gap. The CDR3 consists of 15 residues. Complete variable domain (other parts from reference TRBV25-1 and TRBJ2-2): EADIYQTPRYLVIGTGKKITLECSQTMGHDKMYWYQQDPGMELHLIHYSYGVNSTEKGDLSSESTVSRIRTEHFPLTLESARPSHTSQYLCASLPVGRNTGELFFGEGSRLTVL.

This chain connects TRBV5-5 to TRBJ2-7; 8 bases align to TRBD1. This CDR3 spans 14 amino acids. The germline gives CDR1 SGHKS, CDR2 YYEKEE (reference sequence). V dropped 3 bases and J dropped 1; count of bases not matched to a gene: 3. CDR3: CASSSGTGSYEQYF. In nucleotides, the CDR3 is TGTGCCAGCAGCTCCGGGACAGGATCCTACGAGCAGTACTTC. Full variable domain (outside the CDR3, taken from reference TRBV5-5 and TRBJ2-7): DAGVTQSPTHLIKTRGQQVTLRCSPISGHKSVSWYQQVLGQGPQFIFQYYEKEERGRGNFPDRFSARQFPNYSSELNVNALLLGDSALYLCASSSGTGSYEQYFGPGTRLTVT.

CDR3 DNA: TGTGCCAGCAGCTTCAGGACTAGCGCCTACAATGAGCAGTTCTTC. Translation gives CASSFRTSAYNEQFF. The chain employs TRBV5-4 and TRBJ2-1, with 9 bases fitting TRBD2. The trim removed 2 bases at V and 2 bases at J, leaving 2 bases unmatched. The germline V gene encodes CDR1 SGHNT and CDR2 YYREEE (reference sequence). The CDR3 spans 15 residues.

J is TRBJ2-1 and V is TRBV7-3; TRBD2 is a possible D gene (6 bases). This CDR3 region has 14 residues. CDR1 is SGHTA and CDR2 is FQGTGA in the germline V gene. Trimming removed 6 bases at V and 5 bases at J, with 14 bases between. CDR3 protein: CASSRLGGNNEQFF. Written as DNA, the CDR3 is TGTGCCAGCAGTAGACTAGGCGGCAACAATGAGCAGTTCTTC.

This chain joins TRBV19 and TRBJ1-5, with unresolved D. Germline assignment: CDR1 LNHDA and CDR2 SQIVND (reference sequence). The CDR3 is 14 residues long. The V end lost 3 bases, the J end lost 4 bases, and 10 bases lay between the germline ends. CDR3: CASSMSTWNQPQHF. The CDR3 DNA is TGTGCCAGTAGTATGTCGACATGGAATCAGCCCCAGCATTTT.